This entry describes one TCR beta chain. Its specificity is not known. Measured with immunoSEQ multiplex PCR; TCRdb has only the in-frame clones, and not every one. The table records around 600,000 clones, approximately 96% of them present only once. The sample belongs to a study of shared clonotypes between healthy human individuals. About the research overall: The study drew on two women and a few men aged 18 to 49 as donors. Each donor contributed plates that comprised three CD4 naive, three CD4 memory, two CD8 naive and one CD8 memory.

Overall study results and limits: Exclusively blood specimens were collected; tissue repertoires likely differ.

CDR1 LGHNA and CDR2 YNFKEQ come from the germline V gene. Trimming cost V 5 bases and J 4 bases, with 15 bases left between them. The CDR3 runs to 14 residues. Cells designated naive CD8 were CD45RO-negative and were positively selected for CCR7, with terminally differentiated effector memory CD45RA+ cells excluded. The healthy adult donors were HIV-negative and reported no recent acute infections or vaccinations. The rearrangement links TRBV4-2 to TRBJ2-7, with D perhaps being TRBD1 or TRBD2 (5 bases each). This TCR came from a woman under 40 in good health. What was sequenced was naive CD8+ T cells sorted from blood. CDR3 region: CASSYTGGGYEQYF. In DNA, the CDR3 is TGTGCCAGCAGCTATACAGGTGGGGGATACGAGCAGTACTTC.